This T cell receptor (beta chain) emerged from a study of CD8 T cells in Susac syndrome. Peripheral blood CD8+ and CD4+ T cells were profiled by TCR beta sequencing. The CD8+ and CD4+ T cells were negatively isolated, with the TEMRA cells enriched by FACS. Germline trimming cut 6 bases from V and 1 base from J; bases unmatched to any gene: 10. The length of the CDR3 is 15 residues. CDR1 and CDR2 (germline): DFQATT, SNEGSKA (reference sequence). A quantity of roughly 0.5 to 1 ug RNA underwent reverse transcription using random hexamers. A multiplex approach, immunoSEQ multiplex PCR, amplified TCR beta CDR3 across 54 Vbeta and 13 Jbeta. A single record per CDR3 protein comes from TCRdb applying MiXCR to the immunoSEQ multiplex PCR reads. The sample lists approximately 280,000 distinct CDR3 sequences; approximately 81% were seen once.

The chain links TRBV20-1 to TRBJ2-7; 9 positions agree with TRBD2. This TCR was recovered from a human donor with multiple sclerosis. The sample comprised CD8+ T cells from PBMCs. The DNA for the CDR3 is TGCAGTGCCTTTAGCGGGAGCTACCGTTCCTACGAGCAGTACTTC. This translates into CSAFSGSYRSYEQYF.